The clone carrying this T cell receptor beta chain has ten or more counts. What it binds is not known. One entry per CDR3 protein results from TCRdb running MiXCR on the reads. The table includes 650,000 to 850,000 distinct CDR3 sequences, approximately 32% detected once. CDR3 length: 15 amino acids. Germline V gene lookup returns CDR1 SGHTA and CDR2 FQGNSA. The V end was cut by 3 bases, the J end by 1 base, with 13 bases between. The sample belongs to a study of T cell repertoires in cytomegalovirus infection. Study-level information: Recently identified HLA-C-restricted CMV epitopes were used, and well-studied HLA-B-restricted CMV epitopes were used as well. Public signatures in TCR beta pointed to CMV infection and matching HLA type.

Overall study results and limits: Within the response measured ex vivo, HLA-C-restricted CMV-specific TCR beta clonotypes were dominant.

The sequence was collected from a human donor in good health (CMV status not recorded). Some clones in this sample may be carry-over from other donors' samples. Sequenced material: cultured CD8+ T cells from PBMCs, taken from culture after CMV antigen stimulation. This rearrangement joins TRBV7-2 to TRBJ2-7, with D possibly being TRBD1 (6 bases). CDR3 in DNA: TGTGCCAGCAGCTTTTCCCACAGGGAGTCCTACGAGCAGTACGTC. Protein sequence: CASSFSHRESYEQYV.